This TCR beta chain was sequenced for a study of cytomegalovirus exposure and HLA in healthy donors. Study-level results: The authors listed some 150 TCR beta chains as cytomegalovirus-associated. Sequencing likely caused a cluster of highly shared sequence variants.

This clone appeared a single time. Its antigen is not identified. The PCR ran on 60 Vbeta and 13 Jbeta primers. Original handling: In a later analysis, the count reached some 88 million unique TCR beta chains, with approximately 10 million shared. The assay was immunoSEQ multiplex PCR, and TCRdb's table has in-frame clones only and misses some. That table gives V, J and clone size, and the DNA gave D and trimming. The sample comprises around 150,000 clones, around 63% of which are singletons, and approximately 1.6% rests with the top ten. The CDR3 is made up of 15 amino acids. The germline CDR1 and CDR2 sequences are SGHVS and FNYEAQ. V lost 1 base, J lost 4 bases, and 5 bases stayed unmatched.

The rearrangement joins TRBV7-6 to TRBJ2-7, with 9 positions matching TRBD2. Sequencing used PBMCs. This receptor was taken from a human donor in good health. The DNA of the CDR3 is TGTGCCAGCAGCTTAGGGCCCCTAGCGGGGTACGAGCAGTACTTC. This gives the protein CASSLGPLAGYEQYF.